This TCR beta chain derives from a study of cytomegalovirus exposure and HLA in healthy donors. The PCR made use of 60 Vbeta and 13 Jbeta primers. TCRdb's table, derived via immunoSEQ multiplex PCR, lists solely in-frame clones and lacks some. The table lists 60,000 or so clones. V lost 2 bases, J lost 4 bases, and 12 bases lay in between. There are 14 residues in the CDR3. CDR1 is LGHNA and CDR2 is YNFKEQ in the germline V gene. The receptor was derived from a man in his fifties in good health and CMV-seropositive. The chain couples TRBV4-2 to TRBJ2-7; a weak D match, TRBD1 (5 bases). The sample taken for sequencing was PBMCs. CDR3 coding DNA: TGTGCCAGCAGCCAAAGGCAGGGCGATTACGAGCAGTACTTC. It yields the protein CASSQRQGDYEQYF.